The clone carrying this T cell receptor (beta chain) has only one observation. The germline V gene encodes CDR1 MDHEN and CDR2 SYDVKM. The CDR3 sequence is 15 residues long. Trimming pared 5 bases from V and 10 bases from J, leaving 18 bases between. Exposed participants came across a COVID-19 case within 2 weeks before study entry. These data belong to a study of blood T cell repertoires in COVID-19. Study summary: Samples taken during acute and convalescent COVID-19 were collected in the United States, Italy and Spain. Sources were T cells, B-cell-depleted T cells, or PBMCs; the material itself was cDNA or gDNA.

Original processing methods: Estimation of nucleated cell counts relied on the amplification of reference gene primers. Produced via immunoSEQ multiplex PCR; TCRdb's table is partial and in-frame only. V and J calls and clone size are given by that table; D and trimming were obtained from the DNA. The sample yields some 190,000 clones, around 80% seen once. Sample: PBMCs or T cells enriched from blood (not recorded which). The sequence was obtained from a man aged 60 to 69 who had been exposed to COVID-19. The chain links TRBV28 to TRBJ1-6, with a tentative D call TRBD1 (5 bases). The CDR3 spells CASSTRPDGGSPLHF. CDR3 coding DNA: TGTGCCAGCAGTACACGCCCCGACGGGGGATCACCCCTCCACTTT.